These 3 T cell receptor beta chains were all obtained from the same sample, sequenced in a study of OX40 agonist ivuxolimab in advanced cancers. The method was immunoSEQ multiplex PCR; TCRdb's version includes in-frame clones alone and lacks a portion of them. The repertoire includes around 78,000 clones, roughly 84% of them detected once, and about 0.25% sits in the top ten. This sample comprised CD4+ or CD8+ T cells sorted from blood, obtained in a trial of the OX40 agonist ivuxolimab. These receptors were collected from an adult with an advanced solid tumor such as melanoma, head and neck, liver or kidney cancer.

The chain joins TRBV5-1 to TRBJ2-7; TRBD1 agrees at 7 bases. V lost 4 bases and J lost 3; bases outside the gene matches: 10. This CDR3 comprises 15 residues. Germline V gene data show CDR1 as SGHRS and CDR2 as YFSETQ. CDR3 loop: CASSPEPGQFYEQYF. CDR3 in DNA: TGCGCCAGCAGCCCCGAACCGGGACAGTTCTACGAGCAGTACTTC.

The V and J genes are TRBV5-8 and TRBJ2-1; 11 bases align to TRBD2. The CDR3 loop spans 18 amino acids. J was trimmed by 2 bases and V by 2 bases; bases with no gene match: 9. Germline values: CDR1 SGHTS, CDR2 YDEGEE. This chain's CDR3 is CASSFSGTSGDTYNEQFF. Here the CDR3 DNA reads TGTGCCAGCAGCTTCAGTGGGACTAGCGGAGACACCTACAATGAGCAGTTCTTC.

This clone was observed once. The gene calls are TRBV5-4 and TRBJ2-1; 7 nucleotides match TRBD2. Losses at the gene ends were 6 bases for V and 1 base for J; bases not matched to a gene: 10. Germline CDR1 is SGHNT and CDR2 is YYREEE (reference sequence). This CDR3 has 16 amino acids. In DNA, the CDR3 is TGTGCCAGCACACTGTTCGGCGGGAGTTCCTACAATGAGCAGTTCTTC. It translates to CASTLFGGSSYNEQFF.